This T cell receptor (beta chain) was retrieved from a study of PD-1 blockade in classical Hodgkin lymphoma. Clones were sequenced by immunoSEQ multiplex PCR, and TCRdb holds only the in-frame ones, with some missing. This table has about 46,000 clones, 73% appearing once. Overall study results and limits: Reports described newly diagnosed patients as having lower baseline TCR diversity than healthy donors. Causes of the repertoire differences remain undefined, possibly disease activity or prior therapy. In CD4+ cells, TCR diversity went up significantly by C4D1, but in CD8+ cells it did not.

The V segment lost 5 bases and the J segment 9 bases; nucleotides outside the gene matches: 17. This CDR3 is 17 amino acids long. Germline V gives CDR1 LNHDA, CDR2 SQIVND (reference sequence). As for this clone: No antigen is known for it.

Brentuximab vedotin exposure varied, and every patient relapsed after autologous stem cell transplantation. The patients, who had relapsed/refractory classical Hodgkin lymphoma, achieved best responses of complete response, partial response or progressive disease. The sequence came from a human donor with classical Hodgkin lymphoma. This material consisted of peripheral blood mononuclear cells (PBMCs), taken at baseline. This chain links TRBV19 with TRBJ2-1; TRBD2 matches 9 bases. The CDR3 DNA reads as TGTGCCAGTAGTCCATGGGGTAGCGGGAGCTCTCTGGGTGAGCAGTTCTTC. Its translation: CASSPWGSGSSLGEQFF.